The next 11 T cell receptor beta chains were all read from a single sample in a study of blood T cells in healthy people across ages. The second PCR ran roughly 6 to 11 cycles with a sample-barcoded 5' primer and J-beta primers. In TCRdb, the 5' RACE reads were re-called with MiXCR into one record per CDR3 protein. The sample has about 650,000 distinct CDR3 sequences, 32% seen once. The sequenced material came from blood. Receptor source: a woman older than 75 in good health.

CDR3: CAWSGGRGSYEQYF. The CDR3 DNA is TGTGCCTGGAGTGGGGGACGCGGGTCCTACGAGCAGTACTTC. The rearrangement links TRBV30 to TRBJ2-7; D possibly uses TRBD1 or TRBD2 (5 bases each). The CDR3 covers 14 residues. V gave up 1 base and J gave up 1 base, with 11 bases separating them. Germline assignment: CDR1 GTSNPN and CDR2 SVGIG (reference sequence).

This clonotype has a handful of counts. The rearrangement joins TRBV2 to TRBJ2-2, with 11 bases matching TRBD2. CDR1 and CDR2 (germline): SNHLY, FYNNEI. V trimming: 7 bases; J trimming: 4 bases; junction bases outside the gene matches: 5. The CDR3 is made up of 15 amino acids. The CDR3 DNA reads TGTGCCAGCACCATAGCGGGGGGGCGCACCGGGGAGCTGTTTTTT. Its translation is CASTIAGGRTGELFF. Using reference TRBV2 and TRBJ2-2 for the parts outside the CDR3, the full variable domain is EPEVTQTPSHQVTQMGQEVILRCVPISNHLYFYWYRQILGQKVEFLVSFYNNEISEKSEIFDDQFSVERPDGSNFTLKIRSTKLEDSAMYFCASTIAGGRTGELFFGEGSRLTVL.

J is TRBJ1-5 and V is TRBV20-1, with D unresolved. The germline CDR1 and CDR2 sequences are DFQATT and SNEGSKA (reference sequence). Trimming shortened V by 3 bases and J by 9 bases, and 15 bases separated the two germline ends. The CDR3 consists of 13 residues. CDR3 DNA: TGCAGTGCTAGCGCGGACGGGGTTTGGCCCCAGCATTTT. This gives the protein CSASADGVWPQHF.

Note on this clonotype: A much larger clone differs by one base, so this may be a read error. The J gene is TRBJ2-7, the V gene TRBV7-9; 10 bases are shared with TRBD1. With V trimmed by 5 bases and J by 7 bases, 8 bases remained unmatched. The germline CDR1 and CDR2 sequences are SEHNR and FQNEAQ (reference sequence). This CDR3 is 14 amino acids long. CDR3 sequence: CASSPLDRGDEQYF. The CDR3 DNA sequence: TGTGCCAGCAGCCCATTGGACAGGGGGGATGAGCAGTACTTC.

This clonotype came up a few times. CDR3: CSARQSGGSYNEQFF. Here the CDR3 DNA reads TGCAGTGCTAGACAGAGCGGGGGGTCCTACAATGAGCAGTTCTTC. The chain links TRBV20-1 to TRBJ2-1; TRBD2 aligns across 9 bases. CDR1 and CDR2 (germline): DFQATT, SNEGSKA (reference sequence). V shed 2 bases and J 1 base; nucleotides not matched to a gene: 3. This CDR3 contains 15 residues.

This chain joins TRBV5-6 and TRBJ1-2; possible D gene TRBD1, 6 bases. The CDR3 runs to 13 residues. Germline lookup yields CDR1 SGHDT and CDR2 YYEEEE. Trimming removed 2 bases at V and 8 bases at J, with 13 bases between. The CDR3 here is CASSLTGRGGYTF. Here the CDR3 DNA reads TGTGCCAGCAGCTTAACAGGGCGGGGGGGCTACACCTTC.

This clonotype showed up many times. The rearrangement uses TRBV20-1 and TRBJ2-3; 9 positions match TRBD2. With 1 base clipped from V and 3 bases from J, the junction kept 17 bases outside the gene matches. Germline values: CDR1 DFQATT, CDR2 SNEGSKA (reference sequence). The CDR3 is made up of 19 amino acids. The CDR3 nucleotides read TGCAGTGCTAGAGCCGCGGGCAGGACTAGCGACCAGGGGACAGATACGCAGTATTTT. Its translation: CSARAAGRTSDQGTDTQYF.

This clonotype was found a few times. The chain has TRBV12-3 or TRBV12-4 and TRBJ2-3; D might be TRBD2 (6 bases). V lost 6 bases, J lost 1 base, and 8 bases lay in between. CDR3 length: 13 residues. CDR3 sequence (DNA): TGTGCCAGCAGATCTAGCGGCACAGATACGCAGTATTTT. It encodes CASRSSGTDTQYF.

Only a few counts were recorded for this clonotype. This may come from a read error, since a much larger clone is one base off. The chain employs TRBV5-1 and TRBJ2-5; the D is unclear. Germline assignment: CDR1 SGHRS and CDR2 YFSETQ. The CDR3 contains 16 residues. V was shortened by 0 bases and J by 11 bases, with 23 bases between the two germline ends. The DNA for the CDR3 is TGCGCCAGCAGCTTGGTACAAGCCTCTCGTTCGAATGAGCAGTACTTC. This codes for CASSLVQASRSNEQYF.

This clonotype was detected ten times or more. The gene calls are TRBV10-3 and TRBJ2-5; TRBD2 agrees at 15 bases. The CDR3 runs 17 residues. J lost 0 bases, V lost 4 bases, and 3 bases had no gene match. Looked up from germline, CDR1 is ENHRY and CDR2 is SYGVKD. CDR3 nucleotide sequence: TGTGCCATCAGTGCGGGACTAGCGGGGGGTGACCAAGAGACCCAGTACTTC. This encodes CAISAGLAGGDQETQYF.

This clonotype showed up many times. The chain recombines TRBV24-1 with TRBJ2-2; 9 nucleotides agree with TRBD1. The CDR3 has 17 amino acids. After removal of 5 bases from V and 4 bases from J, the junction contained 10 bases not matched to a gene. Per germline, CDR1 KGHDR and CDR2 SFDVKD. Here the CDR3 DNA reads TGTGCCACCAGTGTGACGCCGGGACAGGGCCGCACCGGGGAGCTGTTTTTT. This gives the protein CATSVTPGQGRTGELFF.